This TCR beta chain was retrieved from a study of regulatory T cells in long-lasting Graves disease (dated by TCRdb to about 2021). Some background on the complete study: In the newly diagnosed Graves' disease group, patients had been taking antithyroid drugs for less than 3 months. Persistent Graves' disease patients were compared with newly diagnosed Graves' disease patients by peripheral blood TCR sequencing and RNA sequencing. The study was registered as a clinical trial and conducted in China. A total of around 33 samples were covered by TCR sequencing, comprising around 13 persistent and around 20 newly diagnosed Graves' disease patients.

The time point label for this specimen denotes: newly diagnosed GD, antithyroid drugs for less than 3 months. RNA was extracted from PBMCs in TRIzol for both TCR sequencing and RNA sequencing. Graves' disease was diagnosed according to American Thyroid Association guidelines. Recruitment of patients was carried out at an endocrinology department in Xi'an, China. From each patient, approximately 10 milliliters of peripheral blood was collected into an EDTA anticoagulant tube. Ficoll Paque Plus density gradient separation was used to isolate PBMCs, and no further T cell sorting was performed. An Agilent 2100 Bioanalyzer and agarose gel were used to assess RNA quality, and a NanoDrop 2000 was used to measure RNA concentration. The library was made by multiplex PCR. Reads for this sample came from an Illumina HiSeq 4000. TCR beta libraries were built with iRepertoire HTBI primers and Arm-PCR amplification of CDR3 regions. Before sequencing, the PCR products went through gel purification. Per the source publication's procedure: Across samples, about 63 TRBV and roughly 15 TRBJ segments were identified and used for gene usage analysis of CDR3 amino acid clonotypes. Filtered high-quality paired reads were merged into contigs using COPE and FqMerger. Contigs were aligned with BLAST to IMGT TRBV, TRBD and TRBJ reference genes, and CDR3 was defined per IMGT. Highly expanded clones were defined as clonotypes with a frequency above 0.1%. Shannon entropy was used to measure repertoire diversity, and the Gini coefficient was used to measure V-J evenness. Clonotypes shared by more than one individual were considered public. TCRdb reanalyzed the raw reads on its own, using fastp at Q25 for trimming and MiXCR for clone calling, and kept in-frame beta chains. Rows are combined by CDR3 protein, so each entry shows the most common genes and DNA. TCRdb's processing, not the authors' own work, is the source of the V and J calls. Counted in this sample were around 400,000 distinct CDR3 sequences; 10% to 15% of them appeared once. The ten largest clones add up to approximately 17% of the sample.

This clonotype has a handful of counts. Its antigen target is currently unknown. Nothing much larger sits one base from this clone, and base qualities are not available. As encoded in the germline V gene (reference sequence), CDR1 is LNHDA while CDR2 is SQIVND. Clipping removes 3 bases from V and 7 bases from J, with 7 as the unmatched junction base count. From its cysteine to its phenylalanine, the CDR3 spans 15 amino acids. CDR3 DNA is the only sequence kept; it has 45 bases, read in frame from the first base. Broad study findings and their caveats: Persistent patients shared more public clonotypes among themselves (around 2,500) than newly diagnosed patients did (about 970). Only the TCR beta chain was sequenced and analyzed. The authors noted that the small sample size was a limitation that may lower accuracy. Persistent Graves' disease patients showed lower TCR Shannon entropy and fewer highly expanded clones than newly diagnosed patients, suggesting clonal expansion. TRBV28, TRBJ1-2 and TRBJ2-5 were preferentially used in persistent disease, while TRBV20-1 and TRBJ2-1 were favored in newly diagnosed disease. The study examined only peripheral blood because the primary lesion, thyroid tissue, could not be accessed.

The sample was also linked to a second study, of T cells in Graves' hyperthyroidism and ophthalmopathy. The second investigation adds: A patient counted as having stable Graves' hyperthyroidism if no progression to ophthalmopathy occurred over 18 months of follow-up. The hyperthyroidism patients were between 18 and 65 years old and newly diagnosed, with a disease duration of less than 2 months. Exclusion was applied to patients with uncontrolled infections, other autoimmune diseases, pregnancy or lactation. Diagnoses relied on clinical symptoms, serum thyroxine and TRAb, thyroid ultrasound and orbital computed tomography. A first-round RT-PCR of the TCR CDR3 used the HTBI primer set with the Qiagen OneStep RT-PCR kit. Most expanded thyroid clonotypes (frequency above 0.001) were also found in blood, which suggests that blood repertoires may mirror thyroid immune responses. A 13 V-J signature model separated ophthalmopathy from stable hyperthyroidism, with approximately 87% sensitivity and 81.08% specificity in cross-validation and 80%/75% in testing. In validation, progression to ophthalmopathy was predicted by the model with 70% to 71% sensitivity and 72.22% specificity, a median of 6.5 months before onset. A discovery cohort of about a hundred patients, 43 with Graves' ophthalmopathy and 57 with stable Graves' hyperthyroidism, was used to find distinguishing TCR V-J signatures. Prospective prediction of ophthalmopathy was tested in an independent validation cohort consisting of 18 hyperthyroidism patients and 15 or so patients who later progressed to ophthalmopathy. For training and testing, the 110 or so patients in the discovery cohort were randomly divided in a 7:3 ratio. The study also compared thyroid tissue and blood T-cell repertoires from more than 5 Graves' hyperthyroidism patients. Following sampling, methimazole starting at 30 mg daily was given to hyperthyroidism patients, and high-dose intravenous methylprednisolone was given to ophthalmopathy patients. Libraries were constructed in a second round of multiplex PCR, after which size selection and purification were performed. Libraries were sequenced paired-end with 100 bp reads on an Illumina HiSeq2000. SOAPnuke was used to process the raw data, with reads discarded if the reads contained adapters or uncalled bases, had a mean Phred below 15, or lacked an exact constant-primer or identifier match. High-quality paired reads were merged with COPE v1.2.5, and unique nucleotide sequences were defined as clonotypes. MiTCR v1.1 was used to align the clonotypes against IMGT TRBV, TRBD and TRBJ reference segments. Analysis was restricted to V-J combinations with a frequency above 0.0001, which covered about 99% of repertoires. A TCS score was defined as the ratio of F50 (clonal expansion) to E x V (chaos), with BLOSUM62-based TCRdist applied between CDR3 peptides within each V-J. Welch's t-statistics and random forest reduced 500 to 650 V-J features to 10 to 15, which were used in a naive Bayes classifier (R e1071). Sample size was not statistically predetermined, and investigators were not blinded to group allocation. TCR Vbeta CDR3 sequencing of roughly 140 peripheral blood samples (more than 40 ophthalmopathy, about 80 hyperthyroidism and approximately 17 progressor patients) is reported in the paper.

The clonotype was recovered from a woman between 18 and 30 years old with Graves disease. Donor details come from another sample of the same person, matched by shared clones. Specimen: peripheral blood mononuclear cells (PBMCs), collected at new diagnosis, from a patient treated with antithyroid drugs. This sequence uses TRBV19 and TRBJ2-1; 9 bases in the junction line up with TRBD2. The nucleotide sequence reads as follows: TGTGCCAGTAGTATCTGGAGTGCGGGGGGGAATGAGCAGTTCTTC. This sequence encodes CASSIWSAGGNEQFF.